The 3 T cell receptor beta chains presented below share a single source sample, sequenced in a study of blood T cell repertoires in COVID-19 (dated by TCRdb to 2018 to 2021). Libraries were built with the immunoSEQ multiplex PCR assay. This immuneACCESS table, as held by TCRdb, lists in-frame sequences with V and J called but not all clones. Of the missing ones, under half trace to an unresolved V gene in checked studies; the others have no known cause. The sample table contains under 85,000 clones; only one count was recorded for about 90% of them. The ten most abundant clones make up over 15% of the sample. Input material: peripheral blood. These receptors were obtained from a man at least 80 years old in a cohort sampled during active COVID-19.

The chain links TRBV21-1 to TRBJ2-7; TRBD1 was called by the table and not checked on the DNA. TRBV21-1 is tagged as a pseudogene. The CDR3 covers 18 residues. CDR3 coding DNA: TGTGCCAGCAGCAAAAGGCAGGGGGCAATTCTGAGCTCCTACGAGCAGTACGTC. This encodes CASSKRQGAILSSYEQYV.

This rearrangement joins TRBV6-2 or TRBV6-3 to TRBJ2-5; 13 bases match TRBD2. The CDR3 is made up of 16 amino acids. V shed 6 bases and J 6 bases; nucleotides not matched to a gene: 10. Per germline, CDR1 MNHEY and CDR2 SVGEGT. The DNA of the CDR3 is TGTGCCAGCAGCCCCAGACTAGCGGGGGGTGTAAAGACCCAGTACTTC. Its translation: CASSPRLAGGVKTQYF.

The chain is built from TRBV4-1 and TRBJ1-2; D remains unclear. The CDR3 extends over 17 amino acids. The germline V gene has CDR1 MGHRA and CDR2 YSYEKL. V was trimmed by 0 bases and J by 0 bases, leaving 14 bases between them. CDR3 in amino acids: CASSQDVARPPNYGYTF. CDR3 nucleotides: TGCGCCAGCAGCCAAGATGTGGCTAGGCCCCCTAACTATGGCTACACCTTC.